This is a list of T cell receptor beta chains from one sample in a study of identical twins. TCRdb redid the calling of the 5' RACE reads with MiXCR, one entry per CDR3 protein. The repertoire holds more than 650,000 distinct CDR3 sequences, 6% to 6.5% seen once, with approximately 2% in the top ten. The sample consisted of naive T cells sorted from blood. Receptor source: a man younger than 30 in good health. Each CDR3 is given with its conserved first and last residue. Each record gives: clone size, V gene, D gene, J gene, CDR3 DNA, CDR3 protein. D genes are given only for firm matches. Clone size is given for some rows only: seen once, a few or many times, or a class if the clone is expanded.

few,TRBV7-9,.,TRBJ1-2,TGTGCCAGCAGCTTAGTCGTTCGGGGCCGGAGCTATGGCTACACCTTC,CASSLVVRGRSYGYTF
many,TRBV11-2,.,TRBJ2-7,TGTGCCAGCAGCTTAGAACGGACAGAGTACGAGCAGTACTTC,CASSLERTEYEQYF
many,TRBV24-1,.,TRBJ2-1,TGTGCCACCCGACAGGAAGACAATGAGCAGTTCTTC,CATRQEDNEQFF
few,TRBV28,TRBD1,TRBJ2-5,TGTGCCAGCGGTTATGGGGACAGCCAAGAGACCCAGTACTTC,CASGYGDSQETQYF
.,TRBV27,.,TRBJ2-7,TGTGCCAGCAGTACTCGGGACGAGCAGTACTTC,CASSTRDEQYF
few,TRBV11-2,.,TRBJ2-4,TGTGCCAGCAGCCTCATCCGAGGGGGGGCGCGTTGGGAAAACATTCAGTACTTC,CASSLIRGGARWENIQYF
.,TRBV30,.,TRBJ2-7,TGTGCCTGGAGTGTACCCTACCTTGGACGCGACGAGCAGTACTTC,CAWSVPYLGRDEQYF
.,TRBV20-1,TRBD2,TRBJ2-1,TGCAGTACGGCTAGCGGGAGCCATAAAAATGAGCAGTTCTTC,CSTASGSHKNEQFF
many,TRBV24-1,.,TRBJ2-7,TGTGCCACCAGTGATCAAGGGCACTCCTACGAGCAGTACTTC,CATSDQGHSYEQYF
.,TRBV5-5,TRBD2,TRBJ2-7,TGTGCCAGCAGCTTGTACTCTCGGGAGGTTGGAGGCGAGCAGTACTTC,CASSLYSREVGGEQYF
.,TRBV6-2/TRBV6-3,TRBD2,TRBJ2-1,TGTGCCATTTACGTCGTAGCGGGACTCGGGAGGACCTACAATGAGCAGTTCTTC,CAIYVVAGLGRTYNEQFF
many,TRBV6-1,.,TRBJ1-1,TGTGCCAGCAGTGAATTGGGGGGGACTGAAGCTTTCTTT,CASSELGGTEAFF
.,TRBV6-1,.,TRBJ2-5,TGTGCCAGTTGTCGGGGAATACAAGAGACCCAGTACTTC,CASCRGIQETQYF
.,TRBV5-6,.,TRBJ1-1,TGTGCCAGCAGCTTGGGGGCAGTCATGAACACTGAAGCTTTCTTT,CASSLGAVMNTEAFF
many,TRBV6-5,.,TRBJ1-2,TGTGCCAGCAGTTACTCAATGGGAGGCTACACCTTC,CASSYSMGGYTF
many,TRBV10-1,.,TRBJ2-1,TGCGCCAGCAGCTCAGGACAGGGAGGGAGCAATGAGCAGTTCTTC,CASSSGQGGSNEQFF